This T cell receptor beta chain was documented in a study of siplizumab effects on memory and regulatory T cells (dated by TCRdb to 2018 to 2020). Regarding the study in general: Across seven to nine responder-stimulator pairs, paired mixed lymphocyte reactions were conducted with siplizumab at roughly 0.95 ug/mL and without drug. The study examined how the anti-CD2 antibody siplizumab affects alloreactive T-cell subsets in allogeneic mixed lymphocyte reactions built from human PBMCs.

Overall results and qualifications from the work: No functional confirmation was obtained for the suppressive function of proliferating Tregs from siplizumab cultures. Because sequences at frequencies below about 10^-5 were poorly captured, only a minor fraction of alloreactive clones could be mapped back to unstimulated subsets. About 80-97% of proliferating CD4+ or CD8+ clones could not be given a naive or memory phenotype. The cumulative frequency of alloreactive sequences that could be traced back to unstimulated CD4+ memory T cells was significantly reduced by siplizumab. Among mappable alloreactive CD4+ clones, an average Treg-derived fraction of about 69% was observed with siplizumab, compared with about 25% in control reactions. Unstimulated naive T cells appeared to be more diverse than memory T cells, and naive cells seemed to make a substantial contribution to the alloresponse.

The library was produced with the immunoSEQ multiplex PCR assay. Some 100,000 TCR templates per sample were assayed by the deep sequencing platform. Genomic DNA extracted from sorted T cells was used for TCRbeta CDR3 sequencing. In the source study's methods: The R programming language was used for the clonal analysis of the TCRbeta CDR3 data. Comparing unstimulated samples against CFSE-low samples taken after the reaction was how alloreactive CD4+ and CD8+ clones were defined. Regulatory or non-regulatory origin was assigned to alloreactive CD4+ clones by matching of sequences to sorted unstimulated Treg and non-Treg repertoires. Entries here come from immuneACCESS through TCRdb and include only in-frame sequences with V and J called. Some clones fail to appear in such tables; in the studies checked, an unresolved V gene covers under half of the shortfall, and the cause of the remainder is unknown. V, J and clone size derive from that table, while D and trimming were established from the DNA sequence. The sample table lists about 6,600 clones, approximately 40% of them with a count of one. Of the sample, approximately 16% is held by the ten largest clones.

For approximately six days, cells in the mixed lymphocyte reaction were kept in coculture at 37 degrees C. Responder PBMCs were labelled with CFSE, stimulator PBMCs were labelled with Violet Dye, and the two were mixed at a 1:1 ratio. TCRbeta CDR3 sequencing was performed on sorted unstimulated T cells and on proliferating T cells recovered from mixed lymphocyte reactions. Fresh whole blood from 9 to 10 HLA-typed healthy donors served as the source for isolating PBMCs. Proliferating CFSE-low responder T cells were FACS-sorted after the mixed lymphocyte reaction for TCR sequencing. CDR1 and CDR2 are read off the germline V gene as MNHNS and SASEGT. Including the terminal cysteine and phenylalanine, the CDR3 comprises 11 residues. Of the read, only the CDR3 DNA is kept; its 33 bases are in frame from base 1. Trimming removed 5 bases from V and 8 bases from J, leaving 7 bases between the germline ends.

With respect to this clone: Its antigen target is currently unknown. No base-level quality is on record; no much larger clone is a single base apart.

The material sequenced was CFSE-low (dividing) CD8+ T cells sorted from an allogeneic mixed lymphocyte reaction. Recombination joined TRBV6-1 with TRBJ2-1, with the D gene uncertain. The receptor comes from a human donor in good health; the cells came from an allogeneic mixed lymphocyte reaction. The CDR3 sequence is CASSYAYEQFF. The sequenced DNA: TGTGCCAGCAGTTACGCATATGAGCAGTTCTTC.